Listed below are T cell receptor beta chains from one sample, sequenced in a study of beta chain features in type 1 diabetes. Method: immunoSEQ multiplex PCR; TCRdb's copy keeps in-frame clones and lacks some. The sample has about 250,000 clones, 11% seen once. The sample taken for sequencing was naive CD4+ T cells from blood. These receptors were taken from a man between 25 and 39 years old with type 1 diabetes. The CDR3 runs from the conserved cysteine through the conserved F or W. D genes are given only for firm matches. The size entry is marked missing in some rows and otherwise reads once, few, many or a size class.

TRBD2	.	TRBV7-2	TRBJ2-5	CASSSGLAGGGETQYF	TGTGCCAGCAGCTCGGGACTAGCGGGGGGAGGAGAGACCCAGTACTTC
.	.	TRBV6-5	TRBJ2-1	CASSFLGLSYNEQFF	TGTGCCAGCAGTTTCTTAGGACTGTCCTACAATGAGCAGTTCTTC
.	few	TRBV11-2	TRBJ2-7	CASSLVAEQYF	TGTGCCAGCAGCTTGGTAGCCGAGCAGTACTTC
TRBD1	.	TRBV7-2	TRBJ1-5	CASSLGGQSTPNQPQHF	TGTGCCAGCAGCTTAGGGGGACAGTCAACACCGAATCAGCCCCAGCATTTT
.	few	TRBV7-9	TRBJ2-1	CASSRNSRVWDEQFF	TGTGCCAGCAGCAGAAATAGTCGGGTTTGGGATGAGCAGTTCTTC
TRBD2	.	TRBV5-1	TRBJ2-3	CASSLATSAASTDTQYF	TGCGCCAGCAGCTTGGCAACTAGCGCGGCTAGCACAGATACGCAGTATTTT
.	.	TRBV7-3	TRBJ2-4	CAISPKNIQYF	TGTGCCATCAGCCCGAAAAACATTCAGTACTTC
TRBD1	.	TRBV6-5	TRBJ1-6	CASSYATGPSPLHF	TGTGCCAGCAGTTACGCGACAGGGCCCTCACCCCTCCACTTT
TRBD1	.	TRBV10-2	TRBJ2-7	CASSETTGGADF	TGCGCCAGCAGTGAGACGACAGGGGGCGCGGACTTC
TRBD2	few	TRBV7-3	TRBJ2-3	CASSPTSALGPDTQYF	TGTGCCAGCAGTCCTACTAGCGCCCTGGGTCCGGATACGCAGTATTTT
.	few	TRBV2	TRBJ2-7	CASTLDRHSYEQYF	TGTGCCAGCACCCTCGACAGGCACTCCTACGAGCAGTACTTC
TRBD1	.	TRBV2	TRBJ1-5	CATGQGAAQPQHF	TGTGCCACCGGACAGGGGGCCGCTCAGCCCCAGCATTTT
.	.	TRBV5-1	TRBJ1-1	CASSWQENTEAFF	TGCGCCAGCAGCTGGCAGGAAAACACTGAAGCTTTCTTT
.	few	TRBV29-1	TRBJ2-3	CSVAPRVTDTQYF	TGCAGCGTTGCTCCCAGGGTCACAGATACGCAGTATTTT
.	.	TRBV18	TRBJ2-1	CASSPRDTYNEQFF	TGTGCCAGCTCACCTAGGGACACCTACAATGAGCAGTTCTTC
.	.	TRBV2	TRBJ2-1	CASSAESNEQFF	TGTGCCAGCAGTGCGGAGAGCAATGAGCAGTTCTTC
.	few	TRBV11-2	TRBJ2-3	CASSLGSASDTQYF	TGTGCCAGCAGCTTAGGAAGCGCTTCAGATACGCAGTATTTT
TRBD1	.	TRBV7-2	TRBJ1-5	CASSFGDRDQPQHF	TGTGCCAGCAGCTTCGGGGACAGGGATCAGCCCCAGCATTTT
.	.	TRBV28	TRBJ2-7	CASSDPGIVEQYF	TGTGCCAGCAGTGATCCGGGGATTGTCGAGCAGTACTTC
.	few	TRBV2	TRBJ2-6	CASSARSGANVLTF	TGTGCCAGCAGTGCTAGGTCTGGGGCCAACGTCCTGACTTTC
TRBD1	few	TRBV5-1	TRBJ2-7	CASSLSGQGGYEQYF	TGCGCCAGCAGCTTATCGGGACAGGGAGGCTACGAGCAGTACTTC
.	.	TRBV11-2	TRBJ2-1	CASSSLARYNEQFF	TGTGCCAGCAGCTCTTTAGCCCGCTACAATGAGCAGTTCTTC
.	.	TRBV28	TRBJ1-1	CASRMGPNTEAFF	TGTGCCAGCCGGATGGGGCCGAACACTGAAGCTTTCTTT
.	.	TRBV6-5	TRBJ2-1	CASSYRGPEINEQFF	TGTGCCAGCAGTTACCGTGGGCCCGAGATCAATGAGCAGTTCTTC
TRBD2	few	TRBV5-1	TRBJ2-1	CASSRTSGGSYNEQFF	TGCGCCAGCAGCCGGACTAGCGGGGGGTCCTACAATGAGCAGTTCTTC
TRBD2	.	TRBV10-3	TRBJ2-1	CAISDWTSGYNEQFF	TGTGCCATCAGTGATTGGACTAGCGGCTACAATGAGCAGTTCTTC
TRBD1	few	TRBV10-3	TRBJ2-7	CAIRTQGASYEQYF	TGTGCCATCAGAACTCAGGGGGCGTCCTACGAGCAGTACTTC
TRBD1	once	TRBV6-6	TRBJ2-7	CASSYRRTGWDEQYF	TGTGCCAGCAGTTACCGCCGGACAGGGTGGGACGAGCAGTACTTC
.	.	TRBV5-1	TRBJ2-5	CASSPGSGREETQYF	TGCGCCAGCAGCCCGGGGAGCGGACGAGAAGAGACCCAGTACTTC
TRBD1	.	TRBV2	TRBJ1-1	CASSGWDRQAFF	TGTGCCAGCAGTGGCTGGGACAGGCAAGCTTTCTTT
.	few	TRBV5-1	TRBJ1-2	CASSLNGDFIYGYTF	TGCGCCAGCAGCTTGAACGGGGACTTCATTTATGGCTACACCTTC
.	.	TRBV11-2	TRBJ1-3	CASSLGARGNTIYF	TGTGCCAGCAGCTTAGGGGCACGGGGAAACACCATATATTTT
.	few	TRBV5-4	TRBJ2-1	CASSLGTANEQFF	TGTGCCAGCAGCTTAGGGACTGCAAATGAGCAGTTCTTC
TRBD1	few	TRBV5-1	TRBJ2-3	CASYSRQGSTDTQYF	TGCGCCAGCTACTCCAGACAGGGGAGCACAGATACGCAGTATTTT
.	few	TRBV11-2	TRBJ2-4	CASSRELRVAKNIQYF	TGTGCCAGCAGCCGTGAACTCAGGGTAGCCAAAAACATTCAGTACTTC
.	.	TRBV18	TRBJ1-5	CASSPPSGGRNQPQHF	TGTGCCAGCTCACCACCGAGCGGGGGACGCAATCAGCCCCAGCATTTT
.	.	TRBV2	TRBJ1-3	CASSGQASFGNTIYF	TGTGCCAGCAGTGGACAGGCGTCCTTTGGAAACACCATATATTTT
TRBD2	.	TRBV19	TRBJ2-7	CASSIERGTSYEQYF	TGTGCCAGTAGTATTGAGCGGGGGACCTCCTACGAGCAGTACTTC
.	few	TRBV29-1	TRBJ2-7	CSVRRTPGPYEQYF	TGCAGCGTACGACGGACACCAGGACCGTACGAGCAGTACTTC
.	few	TRBV7-2	TRBJ2-7	CASSSSLPLGQYF	TGTGCCAGCAGCTCCTCTCTTCCCCTCGGGCAGTACTTC
TRBD1	.	TRBV4-2	TRBJ2-7	CASSRLGQGSYEQYF	TGTGCCAGCAGCCGCTTGGGACAGGGCTCCTACGAGCAGTACTTC
.	few	TRBV19	TRBJ2-1	CASSIDGLTYNEQFF	TGTGCCAGTAGTATAGATGGACTCACTTACAATGAGCAGTTCTTC
TRBD1	few	TRBV5-1	TRBJ1-6	CASSLDPLGLRDSSYNSPLHF	TGCGCCAGCAGCTTGGACCCCCTGGGCCTTCGGGACAGCTCCTATAATTCACCCCTCCACTTT